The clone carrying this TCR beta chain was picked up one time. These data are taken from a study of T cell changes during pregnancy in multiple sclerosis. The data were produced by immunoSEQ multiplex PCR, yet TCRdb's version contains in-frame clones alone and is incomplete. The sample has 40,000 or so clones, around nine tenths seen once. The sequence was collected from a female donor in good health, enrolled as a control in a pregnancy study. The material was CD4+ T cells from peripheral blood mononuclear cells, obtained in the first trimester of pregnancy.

The chain's CDR3 is CAWSVTREYGYTF. For the CDR3, the DNA is TGTGCCTGGAGTGTAACACGGGAGTATGGCTACACCTTC. The chain is built from TRBV30 and TRBJ1-2, with unresolved D. The CDR3 runs 13 residues. Trimming removed 0 bases from V and 5 bases from J, with 10 bases in between. In germline, CDR1 is GTSNPN, CDR2 SVGIG (reference sequence).